This entry lists 28 T cell receptor beta chains sequenced from one sample in a study of CD8+ T cells in alopecia areata. Isolated RNA was reverse transcribed into cDNA used as the sequencing template. Here immunoSEQ multiplex PCR was the method, and the copy in TCRdb shows in-frame clones only, minus some. The sample contains 190,000 or so clones, 50% to 60% of which appear only once. Sample treatment: oral pan-JAK inhibitor, 5-10 mg twice daily. The sample here was CD4+ T cells sorted from blood, taken at week 4, from a patient treated with tofacitinib. The receptors were gathered from a human donor with alopecia areata.

The rearrangement joins TRBV7-2 to TRBJ1-6; D may be TRBD1 (5 bases). This CDR3 has 14 amino acids. V was trimmed by 4 bases and J by 9 bases, leaving 13 bases between them. Germline values: CDR1 SGHTA, CDR2 FQGNSA. CDR3 coding DNA: TGTGCCAGCAGCTCCCCAGGGTATGGTTCACCCCTCCACTTT. As protein: CASSSPGYGSPLHF.

The CDR3 nucleotides read TGTGCCAGCTCGGGGGCAGGGATTAATTCACCCCTCCACTTT. This gives the protein CASSGAGINSPLHF. This chain joins TRBV7-9 and TRBJ1-6; TRBD1 might be the D (6 bases). With 8 bases removed from V and 6 bases from J, the gap between germline ends came to 14 bases. Germline CDR1 and CDR2: SEHNR and FQNEAQ (reference sequence). The CDR3 spans 14 residues.

This clone was counted only a few times. The rearrangement links TRBV10-3 to TRBJ1-1; tentative D call: TRBD1 (5 bases). The ends were cut back, 3 bases at V and 6 bases at J, with 17 bases in the middle. CDR3 length equals 15 residues. Looked up from germline, CDR1 is ENHRY and CDR2 is SYGVKD. CDR3 loop: CAISERNRQGPEAFF. The CDR3 bases are TGTGCCATCAGTGAAAGGAATCGGCAGGGTCCTGAAGCTTTCTTT.

This clone was seen only a few times. The gene calls are TRBV7-2 and TRBJ1-2; D is unclear. The CDR3 loop spans 13 amino acids. Trimming took 5 bases from V and 0 from J, leaving 7 bases between them. CDR1 and CDR2 (germline): SGHTA, FQGNSA. CDR3 nucleotides: TGTGCCAGCAGCCGGGTAGCTAACTATGGCTACACCTTC. Protein sequence: CASSRVANYGYTF.

The chain carries TRBV30 and TRBJ2-7; the D gene is possibly TRBD1 (5 bases). V shed 2 bases and J shed 4 bases, with 6 bases lying between them. CDR1 and CDR2 from the germline V gene are GTSNPN and SVGIG (reference sequence). The CDR3 consists of 11 residues. CDR3 nucleotide sequence: TGTGCCTGGAGTAACAGGTACGAGCAGTACTTC. It encodes CAWSNRYEQYF.

The chain employs TRBV30 and TRBJ1-5, with no clear D. The CDR3 has 13 residues. Deletions cut 0 bases from V and 4 bases from J, with 7 bases between. Per the germline V gene, CDR1 is GTSNPN and CDR2 is SVGIG (reference sequence). The CDR3 DNA reads as TGTGCCTGGAGTGTAACCCCTAATCAGCCCCAGCATTTT. It translates to CAWSVTPNQPQHF. The full variable domain, completed using reference TRBV30 and TRBJ1-5, is SQTIHQWPATLVQPVGSPLSLECTVEGTSNPNLYWYRQAAGRGLQLLFYSVGIGQISSEVPQNLSASRPQDRQFILSSKKLLLSDSGFYLCAWSVTPNQPQHFGDGTRLSIL.

The chain recombines TRBV5-1 with TRBJ1-1, with 8 bases aligning to TRBD1. The CDR3 has 17 amino acids. Unmatched junction bases numbered 11, after V lost 4 bases and J lost 0 bases. Germline V lookup: CDR1 SGHRS, CDR2 YFSETQ. The CDR3 coding sequence is TGCGCCAGCAGCCCTGGGGACAGGATGAGTATGAACACTGAAGCTTTCTTT. Amino acids: CASSPGDRMSMNTEAFF.

By sample fraction, this clone is medium-sized. The CDR3 nucleotides are TGTGCCAGCAGTGAATATAAGGGGGACCATTCACCCCTCCACTTT. This codes for CASSEYKGDHSPLHF. V usage is TRBV25-1 and J usage is TRBJ1-6; D might be TRBD1 (6 bases). The CDR3 loop spans 15 amino acids. Trimming cost V 0 bases and J 8 bases, with 11 bases left between them. From germline, CDR1 is MGHDK and CDR2 SYGVNS.

This clone was seen more than once but under ten times. The chain couples TRBV19 to TRBJ2-2; D is uncertain. V lost 8 bases and J 1 base, leaving 5 bases between the germline ends. CDR1 is LNHDA, CDR2 SQIVND, per germline (reference sequence). CDR3 length equals 12 residues. The CDR3 DNA follows: TGTGCCAGTTGCCAGAACACCGGGGAGCTGTTTTTT. It yields the protein CASCQNTGELFF.

The V and J genes are TRBV2 and TRBJ2-3; no reliable D call. Germline-derived CDR1 and CDR2 are SNHLY and FYNNEI. The CDR3 contains 16 residues. Trimming took off 3 bases at V and 6 bases at J, with 19 bases between the two ends. The CDR3 is CASSDLDRVLGDTQYF. CDR3 DNA: TGTGCCAGCAGTGACCTCGATCGGGTTTTAGGGGATACGCAGTATTTT.

The gene calls are TRBV18 and TRBJ2-1; tentative D call: TRBD1 (5 bases). The CDR3 has 15 residues. The germline V and J ends were trimmed by 4 bases and 6 bases, with 16 bases remaining between them. From germline, CDR1 is KGHSH and CDR2 LQKENI. Here the CDR3 DNA reads TGTGCCAGCTCACTCGACAGTTTTACGAGCAATGAGCAGTTCTTC. This encodes CASSLDSFTSNEQFF.

This clone was observed once. This chain connects TRBV23-1 to TRBJ1-5, with D perhaps TRBD1 (6 bases). TRBV23-1 is noted as an ORF with a role that remains uncertain. CDR3 length equals 14 residues. V lost 7 bases to trimming and J lost 5 bases, with 15 bases between them. CDR3 nucleotide sequence: TGCGCCAGCATTCCTGGCAGGGGCGATCAGCCCCAGCATTTT. Protein product: CASIPGRGDQPQHF.

The V and J genes are TRBV30 and TRBJ1-5; D gene unclear. CDR3 size: 13 residues. V dropped 7 bases and J dropped 3 bases, with 13 bases sitting between them. Germline V gene lookup returns CDR1 GTSNPN and CDR2 SVGIG (reference sequence). The CDR3 region has the DNA TGTGCCTACGCGACCATCGCCAATCAGCCCCAGCATTTT. This sequence encodes CAYATIANQPQHF.

The chain employs TRBV5-1 and TRBJ2-7, with 13 bases aligning to TRBD2. There are 14 residues in the CDR3. Trimming took 4 bases from V and 5 from J; bases not matched to a gene: 3. Germline CDR1 and CDR2: SGHRS and YFSETQ. CDR3 sequence reads: CASSGLAGEDEQYF. The CDR3 coding sequence is TGCGCCAGCAGCGGACTAGCGGGGGAGGACGAGCAGTACTTC.

This clone was recorded once. The V call is TRBV27, the J call TRBJ1-5; D call uncertain. The V gene's germline CDR1 is MNHEY and CDR2 SMNVEV (reference sequence). The V gene lost 7 bases and the J gene lost 2 bases, with 21 bases spanning the gap. CDR3 size: 17 residues. CDR3 residues: CASTYTHVWGGNQPQHF. The CDR3 DNA reads TGTGCCAGCACCTATACCCATGTATGGGGAGGCAATCAGCCCCAGCATTTT.

The rearrangement links TRBV7-2 to TRBJ2-1; D call uncertain. CDR1 is SGHTA and CDR2 is FQGNSA in the germline V gene. The V gene lost 5 bases and the J gene lost 7 bases, with 21 bases spanning the gap. The CDR3 length is 16 residues. In DNA, the CDR3 is TGTGCCAGCAGCCCTACTTTCTCCGATATATGGAATGAGCAGTTCTTC. This encodes CASSPTFSDIWNEQFF.

The chain uses TRBV4-1 and TRBJ2-7; 8 bases agree with TRBD1. Germline trimming cut 3 bases from V and 5 bases from J; bases unmatched to any gene: 12. This CDR3 region has 16 residues. Germline V gives CDR1 MGHRA, CDR2 YSYEKL. The CDR3 DNA reads TGCGCCAGCAGCCACCCCGCTGGGACAGGAGGACACGAGCAGTACTTC. It is translated as CASSHPAGTGGHEQYF.

J is TRBJ1-2 and V is TRBV27, with D perhaps TRBD1 (5 bases). The germline CDR1 and CDR2 sequences are MNHEY and SMNVEV (reference sequence). The CDR3 covers 11 residues. The germline V and J ends were trimmed by 8 bases and 8 bases, with 12 bases remaining between them. The CDR3 coding sequence is TGTGCCAGCCGGGGCCGGGGAGGCTACACCTTC. Amino acids: CASRGRGGYTF.

The rearrangement links TRBV23-1 to TRBJ1-4; D remains unclear. TRBV23-1 is given ORF status, its function remaining uncertain. This CDR3 has 19 residues. Trimming removed 2 bases at V and 5 bases at J, with 24 bases between. CDR3 sequence reads: CASSQGRIPWAGTNEKLFF. The CDR3 region has the DNA TGCGCCAGCAGTCAAGGGCGAATCCCCTGGGCAGGCACGAATGAAAAACTGTTTTTT.

The V call is TRBV29-1, the J call TRBJ2-7; no reliable D call. The CDR3 loop spans 13 amino acids. The germline V and J ends were trimmed by 2 bases and 7 bases, with 15 bases remaining between them. Looked up from germline, CDR1 is SQVTM and CDR2 is ANQGSEA. The CDR3 reads CSVERLLTREQYF. DNA for the CDR3: TGCAGCGTTGAAAGACTGTTGACGCGGGAGCAGTACTTC.

The chain carries TRBV7-2 and TRBJ2-7, with TRBD2 as a possible D gene (7 bases). Per germline, CDR1 SGHTA and CDR2 FQGNSA. V lost 5 bases to trimming and J lost 2 bases, with 25 bases between them. This CDR3 has 18 residues. CDR3 DNA sequence: TGTGCCAGCAGCCCCCCGTGGGGGGGCAGGAGGATAACCTACGAGCAGTACTTC. The encoded protein is CASSPPWGGRRITYEQYF.

The chain couples TRBV27 to TRBJ2-3; maybe TRBD1 (6 bases). V was cut by 5 bases and J by 4 bases, with 10 bases left in between. The CDR3 totals 13 residues. The germline V gene has CDR1 MNHEY and CDR2 SMNVEV (reference sequence). The CDR3 reads CASSRTDSDTQYF. CDR3 nucleotides: TGTGCCAGCAGTCGGACAGACTCAGATACGCAGTATTTT.

This clone occurred a few times. The chain combines TRBV19 with TRBJ1-1, with D possibly matching TRBD1 (6 bases). Looked up from germline, CDR1 is LNHDA and CDR2 is SQIVND (reference sequence). This CDR3 has 15 residues. The V end was cut by 4 bases, the J end by 2 bases, with 14 bases between. The CDR3 DNA reads TGTGCCAGTAGTAAGGGGCAGGGGATCAACACTGAAGCTTTCTTT. It is translated as CASSKGQGINTEAFF.

The V call is TRBV4-1, the J call TRBJ2-7; D not resolved. The V end was cut by 5 bases, the J end by 4 bases, with 9 bases between. CDR1 is MGHRA and CDR2 is YSYEKL in the germline V gene. The CDR3 covers 12 residues. As DNA, the CDR3 is TGCGCCAGCAGCGGTGTGGATTACGAGCAGTACTTC. Translating it yields CASSGVDYEQYF.

This chain joins TRBV2 and TRBJ2-5; 10 bases map to TRBD1. J lost 2 bases, V lost 4 bases, and 1 base had no gene match. The CDR3 runs 14 residues. CDR1 SNHLY and CDR2 FYNNEI come from the germline V gene. The CDR3 DNA reads as TGTGCCAGCAGTGCGGACAGGGGGCAAGAGACCCAGTACTTC. Translation: CASSADRGQETQYF.

The chain has TRBV10-3 and TRBJ2-5, with 8 nucleotides matching TRBD2. From germline, CDR1 is ENHRY and CDR2 SYGVKD. This CDR3 contains 14 residues. V gave up 5 bases and J gave up 4 bases; unmatched junction bases: 6. CDR3: CAISPTGGGETQYF. CDR3 bases: TGTGCCATCAGTCCCACCGGGGGGGGAGAGACCCAGTACTTC.

V usage is TRBV30 and J usage is TRBJ1-6; D is possibly TRBD1 (6 bases). CDR1 and CDR2 (germline): GTSNPN, SVGIG (reference sequence). Deletions cut 0 bases from V and 11 bases from J, with 17 bases between. This CDR3 spans 15 amino acids. DNA for the CDR3: TGTGCCTGGAGTGTTCAAAACCTCCGGACAGCACCCCTCCACTTT. It encodes CAWSVQNLRTAPLHF.

With regard to this clone: Other DNA sequences of this sample code for an identical CDR3. This rearrangement joins TRBV20-1 to TRBJ2-7; no definite D call. The CDR3 has 11 amino acids. With 1 base removed from V and 3 bases from J, the gap between germline ends came to 4 bases. Germline values: CDR1 DFQATT, CDR2 SNEGSKA (reference sequence). CDR3 nucleotides: TGCAGTGCTAGAGCTAGCTACGAGCAGTACTTC. Translation gives CSARASYEQYF.